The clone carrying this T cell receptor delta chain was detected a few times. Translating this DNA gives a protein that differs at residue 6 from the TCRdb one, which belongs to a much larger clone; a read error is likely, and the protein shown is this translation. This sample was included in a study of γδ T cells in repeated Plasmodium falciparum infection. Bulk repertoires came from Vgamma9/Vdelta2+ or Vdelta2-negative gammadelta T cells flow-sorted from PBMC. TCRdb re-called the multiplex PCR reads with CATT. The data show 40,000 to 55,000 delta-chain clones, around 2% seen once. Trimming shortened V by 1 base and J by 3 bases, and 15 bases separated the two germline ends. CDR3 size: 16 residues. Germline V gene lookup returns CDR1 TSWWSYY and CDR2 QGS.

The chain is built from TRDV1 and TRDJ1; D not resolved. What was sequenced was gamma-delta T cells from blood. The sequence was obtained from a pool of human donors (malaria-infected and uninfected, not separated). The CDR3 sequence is CALGEPPLTLSDKLIF. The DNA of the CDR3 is TGTGCTCTTGGGGAACCACCACTCACTTTGTCCGATAAACTCATCTTT.